What follows are 13 T cell receptor beta chains derived from one specimen sequenced in a study of blood T cell repertoires in COVID-19. Profiling relied on immunoSEQ multiplex PCR, and the TCRdb table lists in-frame clones only, not all of them. This table holds about 120,000 clones, around 82% found once. Sample: peripheral blood. These receptor sequences come from a woman aged 60-75 years with acute or convalescent COVID-19.

The chain employs TRBV5-4 and TRBJ2-5, with 16 bases fitting TRBD2. CDR1 and CDR2 (germline): SGHNT, YYREEE (reference sequence). The CDR3 sequence is 17 residues long. Trimming at V came to 4 bases and at J to 1 base, leaving 4 bases not matched to a gene. CDR3 DNA sequence: TGTGCCAGCAGCCCGGGACTAGCGGGGGGGAGCCAAGAGACCCAGTACTTC. Translated, it gives CASSPGLAGGSQETQYF.

The rearrangement uses TRBV12-3 or TRBV12-4 and TRBJ1-1, with D possibly TRBD1 on 5 matching bases. The V end was cut by 7 bases, the J end by 6 bases, with 9 bases between. CDR3 length: 11 amino acids. The CDR3 region is CASKWGAEAFF. The CDR3 DNA reads TGTGCCAGCAAATGGGGCGCTGAAGCTTTCTTT.

The CDR3: CASSPRDSLFEKLFF. DNA of the CDR3: TGTGCCAGCAGCCCCCGGGACAGCCTTTTTGAAAAACTGTTTTTT. V is TRBV7-2 and J is TRBJ1-4; the match to TRBD1 covers 7 bases. The CDR3 runs to 15 residues. The germline V gene has CDR1 SGHTA and CDR2 FQGNSA. With V trimmed by 5 bases and J by 7 bases, 10 bases remained unmatched.

The chain uses TRBV29-1 and TRBJ2-5, with D possibly TRBD1 on 7 matching bases. CDR3 length: 13 residues. Germline loops: CDR1 SQVTM, CDR2 ANQGSEA. In DNA form, the CDR3 reads TGCAGTACCCCAGGGGGGCAACGAGAGACCCAGTACTTC. Protein product: CSTPGGQRETQYF.

The chain is built from TRBV27 and TRBJ2-5, with a tentative D call TRBD1 (6 bases). This CDR3 is 13 amino acids long. V lost 6 bases to trimming and J lost 7 bases, with 15 bases between them. From germline, CDR1 is MNHEY and CDR2 SMNVEV (reference sequence). The CDR3 loop reads CASSEDSRGTQYF. Written as DNA, the CDR3 is TGTGCCAGCAGCGAGGACAGTCGAGGGACCCAGTACTTC.

The V gene is TRBV11-2, the J gene TRBJ2-1; D is possibly TRBD2 (6 bases). The V gene lost 5 bases and the J gene lost 4 bases, with 15 bases spanning the gap. Looked up from germline, CDR1 is SGHAT and CDR2 is FQNNGV. This CDR3 is built from 15 residues. CDR3 residues: CASSRGTRVYNEQFF. The CDR3 DNA reads as TGTGCCAGCAGCCGGGGGACCCGAGTGTACAATGAGCAGTTCTTC.

Only one count was recorded for this clone. The chain joins TRBV6-2 or TRBV6-3 to TRBJ2-7; 8 bases align to TRBD1. In germline, CDR1 is MNHEY, CDR2 SVGEGT. The CDR3 consists of 13 residues. Losses at the gene ends were 5 bases for V and 6 bases for J; bases not matched to a gene: 6. This CDR3 is CASSRTGGGEQYF. The DNA of the CDR3 is TGTGCCAGCAGTCGTACAGGGGGAGGCGAGCAGTACTTC.

CDR3 sequence: CAWSVLPAGAGTQYF. The CDR3 DNA reads as TGTGCCTGGAGTGTACTCCCAGCGGGGGCAGGGACCCAGTACTTC. V and J are TRBV30 and TRBJ2-5; 8 nucleotides match TRBD2. Germline V lookup: CDR1 GTSNPN, CDR2 SVGIG (reference sequence). The CDR3 covers 15 residues. J was trimmed by 7 bases and V by 0 bases; bases with no gene match: 10.

V is TRBV6-5 and J is TRBJ1-3; a possible D gene is TRBD1 (6 bases). Germline V CDR1 and CDR2: MNHEY, SVGAGI. Trimming shortened V by 7 bases and J by 4 bases, and 11 bases separated the two germline ends. The CDR3 is 13 residues long. DNA of the CDR3: TGTGCCAGCAACAACAGGGCGGGAAACACCATATATTTT. It codes for CASNNRAGNTIYF.

The chain is built from TRBV6-6 and TRBJ1-2; the D gene is possibly TRBD1 (5 bases). V was clipped by 6 bases and J by 5 bases, with 10 bases between them. From germline, CDR1 is MNHNY and CDR2 SVGAGI (reference sequence). The CDR3 loop spans 12 amino acids. The CDR3 sequence is CASSPTVYGYTF. The CDR3 bases are TGTGCCAGCAGCCCGACAGTTTATGGCTACACCTTC.

The V call is TRBV5-1, the J call TRBJ1-6, with D maybe TRBD1 (5 bases). This CDR3 has 15 residues. CDR1 and CDR2 from the germline V gene are SGHRS and YFSETQ. The ends were cut back, 1 base at V and 6 bases at J, with 11 bases in the middle. DNA for the CDR3: TGCGCCAGCAGCTTGCAGGGACTCGGTAATTCACCCCTCCACTTT. It is translated as CASSLQGLGNSPLHF.

The chain carries TRBV11-1 and TRBJ2-1, with 8 bases fitting TRBD1. Germline V CDR1 and CDR2: SGHAT, FQDESV (reference sequence). CDR3 length equals 15 residues. With 5 bases clipped from V and 2 bases from J, the junction kept 5 bases outside the gene matches. As DNA, the CDR3 is TGTGCCAGCAGCGCAGGGGGCCTTGCCTACAATGAGCAGTTCTTC. Protein sequence: CASSAGGLAYNEQFF.

The genes are TRBV4-1 and TRBJ2-7, with D perhaps TRBD2 (6 bases). The CDR3 has 15 residues. Trimming removed 2 bases from V and 3 bases from J, with 14 bases in between. Per germline, CDR1 MGHRA and CDR2 YSYEKL. The DNA of the CDR3 is TGCGCCAGCAGCCAAATGGAGGGTTCCTTCTACGAGCAGTACTTC. Translating gives CASSQMEGSFYEQYF.